These 3 T cell receptor beta chains share one sample of origin, sequenced in a study of OX40 agonist ivuxolimab in advanced cancers. Generated by immunoSEQ multiplex PCR, the TCRdb table keeps only in-frame clones and is missing some. The sample holds 60,000 or so clones, 65% to 90% seen once. The material was CD4+ or CD8+ T cells sorted from blood, obtained in a trial of the OX40 agonist ivuxolimab. Source of these receptors: an adult with an advanced solid tumor such as melanoma, head and neck, liver or kidney cancer.

The V and J genes are TRBV28 and TRBJ2-1, with 7 bases lining up with TRBD2. Germline CDR1 MDHEN, CDR2 SYDVKM. The J segment lost 11 bases and the V segment lost 11 bases, leaving 9 bases of the junction unmatched. The CDR3 runs to 11 residues. The CDR3 loop is CACHKSGKQFF. DNA for the CDR3: TGTGCCTGTCACAAAAGCGGGAAGCAGTTCTTC.

This chain uses TRBV5-6 with TRBJ2-5, with D perhaps matching TRBD2 (5 bases). Germline V gives CDR1 SGHDT, CDR2 YYEEEE. The V gene lost 0 bases and the J gene lost 4 bases, with 10 bases spanning the gap. The CDR3 runs to 14 residues. CDR3 in DNA: TGTGCCAGCAGCTTGGAGTCTAGCCGAGAGACCCAGTACTTC. Its protein is CASSLESSRETQYF.

Only one count was recorded for this clone. Here the CDR3 DNA reads TGTGCCAGCAGCTCGGGACAGGGGAACGCCAATCAGCCCCAGCATTTT. As protein: CASSSGQGNANQPQHF. The chain uses TRBV5-4 and TRBJ1-5, with 10 nucleotides matching TRBD1. V gave up 3 bases and J gave up 3 bases; unmatched junction bases: 6. In germline, CDR1 is SGHNT, CDR2 YYREEE (reference sequence). The CDR3 loop spans 16 amino acids.